These T cell receptor beta chains were read from a single sample in a study of T-cell memory formation after mild COVID-19. TCRdb analysed the 5' RACE reads with MiXCR anew, one entry per CDR3 protein. The data hold around 200,000 distinct CDR3 sequences, with 16% observed a single time. The sample consisted of PBMCs or a T cell subset sorted from them (not recorded which). The receptor set was obtained from an adult woman who had mild COVID-19 (a few samples of this study predate the infection). Cell type and time point are not known. Both conserved end residues are part of each CDR3. The order of the fields is clone size, V gene, J gene, D gene, CDR3 protein, CDR3 DNA. D genes are given only for firm matches. Only part of the rows carry a size: once, few, many, or a class if the clone is expanded.

few	TRBV7-3	TRBJ2-5	TRBD1	CASSLGTGGSRGPQETQYF	TGTGCCAGCAGCTTAGGGACAGGGGGATCGAGGGGACCCCAAGAGACCCAGTACTTC
many	TRBV29-1	TRBJ2-3	TRBD2	CSVVLAGGDTQYF	TGCAGCGTTGTACTAGCGGGGGGAGATACGCAGTATTTT
-	TRBV7-9	TRBJ1-6	-	CASSLMGWNSPLHF	TGTGCCAGCAGCTTGATGGGGTGGAATTCACCCCTCCACTTT
-	TRBV24-1	TRBJ1-1	-	CATSDPTESNTEAFF	TGTGCCACCAGTGACCCGACAGAGAGTAACACTGAAGCTTTCTTT
-	TRBV4-2	TRBJ2-1	-	CASSQSGTGNEQFF	TGTGCCAGCAGCCAATCGGGTACGGGTAATGAGCAGTTCTTC
few	TRBV7-6	TRBJ1-1	-	CASSLDHSLFTEAFF	TGTGCCAGCAGCTTAGACCACAGTTTGTTCACTGAAGCTTTCTTT
-	TRBV20-1	TRBJ1-1	-	CSARLDYGTLGGAFF	TGCAGTGCTAGACTGGACTACGGGACCCTTGGGGGAGCTTTCTTT
-	TRBV7-6	TRBJ2-1	TRBD2	CASSLAGGGWNEQFF	TGTGCCAGCAGCTTAGCTGGCGGGGGGTGGAATGAGCAGTTCTTC
few	TRBV6-2/TRBV6-3	TRBJ2-1	-	CASSRTTGVGNEQFF	TGTGCCAGCAGTCGCACGACAGGTGTGGGCAATGAGCAGTTCTTC
-	TRBV5-1	TRBJ2-2	-	CASSLTGRGPGELFF	TGCGCCAGCAGCTTGACCGGGAGAGGGCCCGGGGAGCTGTTTTTT
few	TRBV5-1	TRBJ2-7	-	CASSLEVGAREQYF	TGCGCCAGCAGCTTGGAGGTGGGGGCCCGCGAGCAGTACTTC
-	TRBV3-1	TRBJ1-2	-	CASSPTVTNYGYTF	TGTGCCAGCAGCCCGACTGTGACTAACTATGGCTACACCTTC
many	TRBV19	TRBJ2-7	TRBD1	CASSLRQGARSYEQYF	TGTGCCAGTAGTTTACGTCAGGGGGCGAGGTCCTACGAGCAGTACTTC
few	TRBV7-3	TRBJ2-5	-	CASSLRGRVSAETQYF	TGTGCCAGCAGCTTACGGGGGCGGGTATCGGCGGAGACCCAGTACTTC
-	TRBV20-1	TRBJ1-5	TRBD1	CSARDRDRGTQPQHF	TGCAGTGCTAGAGATAGGGACAGGGGCACTCAGCCCCAGCATTTT
-	TRBV3-1	TRBJ2-2	TRBD2	CASSQGLAGVAGELFF	TGTGCCAGCAGCCAAGGACTAGCGGGAGTTGCCGGGGAGCTGTTTTTT
few	TRBV7-8	TRBJ1-1	-	CASSLAIHRNTEAFF	TGTGCCAGCAGCTTAGCAATTCATCGAAACACTGAAGCTTTCTTT
-	TRBV4-1	TRBJ2-1	-	CASSLQASSYNEQFF	TGCGCCAGCAGCTTACAGGCCAGCTCCTACAATGAGCAGTTCTTC
-	TRBV4-2	TRBJ1-5	TRBD1	CASSSGTVTNQPQHF	TGTGCCAGCAGTTCCGGGACAGTCACCAATCAGCCCCAGCATTTT
few	TRBV5-1	TRBJ2-6	-	CASSQGVSGANVLTF	TGCGCCAGCAGCCAAGGGGTCTCTGGGGCCAACGTCCTGACTTTC
many	TRBV24-1	TRBJ2-1	-	CATSDPTLSYNEQFF	TGTGCCACCAGTGATCCAACGCTCTCCTACAATGAGCAGTTCTTC
-	TRBV3-1	TRBJ2-2	-	CASRPREAGELFF	TGTGCCAGCAGGCCCAGGGAGGCCGGGGAGCTGTTTTTT
few	TRBV5-1	TRBJ2-7	-	CASSLGIGSYEQYF	TGCGCCAGCAGCTTGGGGATCGGGTCCTACGAGCAGTACTTC
-	TRBV6-2/TRBV6-3	TRBJ2-7	TRBD2	CASSRGTTYEQYF	TGTGCCAGCAGTCGAGGGACTACCTACGAGCAGTACTTC
-	TRBV7-2	TRBJ2-5	TRBD2	CASSFLLAGGRRETQYF	TGTGCCAGCAGCTTTCTTCTAGCGGGAGGGCGGAGAGAGACCCAGTACTTC
-	TRBV7-3	TRBJ2-1	TRBD2	CASSRSGAAAYNEQFF	TGTGCCAGCAGCCGAAGCGGGGCGGCGGCGTACAATGAGCAGTTCTTC
once	TRBV5-1	TRBJ2-7	-	CASSLVVNNYEQYF	TGCGCCAGCAGCTTGGTGGTCAACAATTACGAGCAGTACTTC
few	TRBV2	TRBJ2-5	TRBD1	CASMPGTGQETQYF	TGTGCCAGCATGCCCGGGACAGGACAAGAGACCCAGTACTTC
-	TRBV6-2/TRBV6-3	TRBJ2-7	TRBD1	CASSYSTRGTGVYEQYF	TGTGCCAGCAGTTACTCGACTCGAGGGACAGGCGTCTACGAGCAGTACTTC
few	TRBV5-1	TRBJ2-5	-	CASSLESRETQYF	TGCGCCAGCAGCTTGGAGAGCCGGGAGACCCAGTACTTC
few	TRBV5-1	TRBJ2-2	-	CASIEETNTGELFF	TGCGCCAGCATTGAGGAGACGAACACCGGGGAGCTGTTTTTT
few	TRBV3-1	TRBJ1-2	TRBD1	CASSQPTGNYGYTF	TGTGCCAGCAGCCAACCGACAGGGAACTATGGCTACACCTTC
-	TRBV5-4	TRBJ1-6	-	CASSLDWSSYNSPLHF	TGTGCCAGCAGCCTTGACTGGAGCTCCTATAATTCACCCCTCCACTTT
once	TRBV6-2/TRBV6-3	TRBJ1-1	-	CASGGEGTEAFF	TGTGCCAGCGGGGGGGAGGGCACTGAAGCTTTCTTT
few	TRBV7-2	TRBJ2-7	-	CASSRTAGTYEQYF	TGTGCCAGCAGCCGAACCGCGGGTACCTACGAGCAGTACTTC
-	TRBV10-3	TRBJ1-6	-	CAISVAPPLADSPLHF	TGTGCCATCAGTGTTGCCCCCCCGCTTGCGGATTCACCCCTCCACTTT